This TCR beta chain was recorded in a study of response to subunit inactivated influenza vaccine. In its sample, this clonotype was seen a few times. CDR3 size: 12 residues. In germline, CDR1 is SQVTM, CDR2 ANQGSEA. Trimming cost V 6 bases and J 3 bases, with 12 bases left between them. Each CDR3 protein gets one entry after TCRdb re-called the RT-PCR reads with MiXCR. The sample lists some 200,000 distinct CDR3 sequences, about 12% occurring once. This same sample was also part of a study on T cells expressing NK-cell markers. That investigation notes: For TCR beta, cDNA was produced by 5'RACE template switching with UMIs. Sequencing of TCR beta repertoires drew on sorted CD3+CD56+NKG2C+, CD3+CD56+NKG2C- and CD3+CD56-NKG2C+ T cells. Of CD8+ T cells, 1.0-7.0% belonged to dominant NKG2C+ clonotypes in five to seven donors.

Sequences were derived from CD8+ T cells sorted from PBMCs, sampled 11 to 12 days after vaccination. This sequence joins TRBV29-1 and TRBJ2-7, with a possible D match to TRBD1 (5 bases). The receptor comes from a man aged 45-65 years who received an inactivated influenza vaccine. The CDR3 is CSVGHGYYEQYF. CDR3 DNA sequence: TGCAGCGTGGGGCACGGATACTACGAGCAGTACTTC.